This T cell receptor beta chain was observed in a study of human T cells and chemical hapten exposure. In the study overall: TCR yields differed between samples (mainly from small differences in pooled library volume). Overall study findings and caveats: Unchanged with DPC sensitization were TCRs above 1 in 1000 frequency.

Single cDNA molecules in the library carried unique molecular identifiers attached during preparation. Under the authors' procedure: The number of TCRs in each sample had a median of around 96,000 and spanned roughly 23,224 to 750,000. TCRdb independently ran MiXCR on the RACE reads; one entry per CDR3 protein. These V and J calls rely on TCRdb rather than the paper's analysis. The table lists approximately 33,000 distinct CDR3 sequences, less than 8% of them singletons. The junction had 7 bases not matched to a gene; V was cut back by 6 bases and J by 4 bases. The CDR3 is 14 amino acids. The germline V gene has CDR1 SGHTA and CDR2 FQGNSA. In this sample, this clonotype turned up a few times. The antigen is not known. Time point in this sample: healthy volunteer bleed at 2 weeks. Extraction of total RNA was performed on unfractionated whole blood.

The clonotype originates from a human donor in good health. Some clones in this sample may be carry-over from other donors' samples. The chain combines TRBV7-2 with TRBJ1-1; TRBD1 matches at 8 bases. Sequenced material: whole blood. The CDR3 here is CASRKNRGGTEAFF. CDR3 nucleotide sequence: TGTGCCAGCAGGAAAAACAGGGGGGGCACTGAAGCTTTCTTT. The variable domain in full, with the rest retrieved from reference TRBV7-2 and TRBJ1-1, is GAGVSQSPSNKVTEKGKDVELRCDPISGHTALYWYRQSLGQGLEFLIYFQGNSAPDKSGLPSDRFSAERTGGSVSTLTIQRTQQEDSAVYLCASRKNRGGTEAFFGQGTRLTVV.